This T cell receptor (beta chain) was identified during a study of cytomegalovirus exposure and HLA in healthy donors. Across the whole study: Across more than 350 genotyped donors, about 81% landed in the Caucasian-associated ancestry cluster.

This clone was detected only once. The antigen remains undetermined. Findings and limits, study-wide: Most likely, a cluster of highly shared sequence variants arose as a sequencing artifact. Analyzed later, association rates of TCRs varied across HLA loci, with DRB1 most and HLA-C fewest.

The PCR had 60 Vbeta and 13 Jbeta primers. Study processing details: About 9.9 million of the 80 million or so unique TCR beta chains counted in a later analysis were shared. Here immunoSEQ multiplex PCR was the method, and the copy in TCRdb shows in-frame clones only, minus some. That table gives V, J and clone size, and the DNA gave D and trimming. Among 94,000 or so clones listed, 60% to 80% were seen once. Germline V CDR1 and CDR2: MNHNS, SASEGT. The CDR3 extends over 15 amino acids. V shed 1 base and J 6 bases; nucleotides not matched to a gene: 7. The chain combines TRBV6-1 with TRBJ2-7, with 9 bases identical to TRBD1. The sequence was collected from a man in his sixties in good health and CMV-seronegative. The source material was PBMCs. The CDR3 bases are TGTGCCAGCAGTGAAGAGGCGGGACAGGGCCGCGAGCAGTACTTC. Its translation is CASSEEAGQGREQYF.